These 27 T cell receptor beta chains came from one sample sequenced in a study of PD-1 blockade in classical Hodgkin lymphoma. Data came from immunoSEQ multiplex PCR; TCRdb stores just in-frame clones and leaves some out. This sample has approximately 4,500 clones, with 77% found just once. After autologous stem cell transplantation all patients relapsed, and prior brentuximab vedotin exposure differed between cohorts. After thawing, PBMCs were subjected to magnetic negative selection to isolate CD8+ T cells. The sample consisted of CD8+ T cells from blood, taken at baseline. These receptors were taken from a human donor with classical Hodgkin lymphoma.

This chain connects TRBV11-1 to TRBJ1-1; 9 bases match TRBD1. Per the germline V gene, CDR1 is SGHAT and CDR2 is FQDESV (reference sequence). The V gene end was trimmed by 5 bases and the J gene end by 7 bases; junction bases not matched to a gene: 8. The CDR3 runs to 14 residues. Written as DNA, the CDR3 is TGTGCCAGCAGCGCAACAGGGGGCCGGGATGAAGCTTTCTTT. It is translated as CASSATGGRDEAFF.

This chain connects TRBV9 to TRBJ2-1; tentative D call: TRBD2 (6 bases). Germline V lookup: CDR1 SGDLS, CDR2 YYNGEE. Trimming removed 2 bases from V and 5 bases from J, with 20 bases in between. CDR3 length: 17 amino acids. CDR3 protein: CASSVPRGSGSNNEQFF. The DNA for the CDR3 is TGTGCCAGCAGCGTCCCCCGGGGTAGCGGCAGTAACAATGAGCAGTTCTTC. Full variable domain (missing parts from reference TRBV9 and TRBJ2-1): DSGVTQTPKHLITATGQRVTLRCSPRSGDLSVYWYQQSLDQGLQFLIQYYNGEERAKGNILERFSAQQFPDLHSELNLSSLELGDSALYFCASSVPRGSGSNNEQFFGPGTRLTVL.

The rearrangement joins TRBV29-1 to TRBJ1-2, with D unclear. The CDR3 runs 14 residues. Trimming left V 4 bases short and J 0 bases short, with 12 bases between. CDR1 SQVTM and CDR2 ANQGSEA come from the germline V gene. The CDR3 region has the DNA TGCAGCGTTGCGGATAGACAAACTAACTATGGCTACACCTTC. This encodes CSVADRQTNYGYTF.

The chain carries TRBV9 and TRBJ2-2, with D perhaps being TRBD1 or TRBD2 (5 bases each). CDR3 length equals 15 residues. Germline CDR1 SGDLS, CDR2 YYNGEE. V gave up 0 bases and J gave up 4 bases, with 10 bases separating them. The DNA for the CDR3 is TGTGCCAGCAGCGTAGAGGCAGGGACCACCGGGGAGCTGTTTTTT. Translated: CASSVEAGTTGELFF.

J is TRBJ2-1 and V is TRBV15; 7 bases fit TRBD2. With 0 bases clipped from V and 2 bases from J, the junction kept 4 bases outside the gene matches. Germline lookup yields CDR1 LNHNV and CDR2 YYDKDF (reference sequence). The CDR3 has 16 amino acids. The CDR3 nucleotides are TGTGCCACCAGCAGAGATCTTGGGGGGGCCTACAATGAGCAGTTCTTC. As protein: CATSRDLGGAYNEQFF.

The gene calls are TRBV2 and TRBJ2-7; D might be TRBD2 (5 bases). Trimming stripped 5 bases from V and 7 bases from J, with 15 bases between. This CDR3 has 13 amino acids. Germline loops: CDR1 SNHLY, CDR2 FYNNEI. The CDR3 region is CASSLDPSGEQYF. CDR3 DNA sequence: TGTGCCAGCAGTTTGGACCCATCGGGGGAGCAGTACTTC.

This clone was seen a handful of times. The chain has TRBV9 and TRBJ1-2, with 7 bases that match TRBD1. Germline V gene sequence: CDR1 SGDLS, CDR2 YYNGEE. The CDR3 extends over 14 amino acids. V dropped 2 bases and J dropped 7; count of bases not matched to a gene: 8. The CDR3 DNA sequence: TGTGCCAGCAGCGTTGACAGGGCCCGCGGTGGCTACACCTTC. This sequence encodes CASSVDRARGGYTF.

The chain combines TRBV6-1 with TRBJ1-1; D call uncertain. Trimming cost V 1 base and J 1 base, with 10 bases left between them. CDR3 length: 15 residues. CDR1 and CDR2 (germline): MNHNS, SASEGT. DNA for the CDR3: TGTGCCAGCAGTGAAGTTCCCGAGTGGAACACTGAAGCTTTCTTT. Its protein is CASSEVPEWNTEAFF.

The J gene is TRBJ2-1, the V gene TRBV29-1, with D tentatively TRBD2 (5 bases). The germline V and J ends were trimmed by 8 bases and 7 bases, with 12 bases remaining between them. Germline V lookup: CDR1 SQVTM, CDR2 ANQGSEA. The CDR3 is 11 amino acids. CDR3 nucleotides: TGCAGCACCCGGGATTCGAATGAGCAGTTCTTC. Its translation is CSTRDSNEQFF.

This clone was counted between two and nine times. This chain connects TRBV12-5 to TRBJ1-5; no clear D. This CDR3 comprises 14 residues. Germline lookup yields CDR1 LGHNT and CDR2 FRNRAP. V lost 8 bases and J lost 0, with 11 bases in between. The CDR3 nucleotides are TGTGCTAGTAGCGGCGGGTATAGCAATCAGCCCCAGCATTTT. It yields the protein CASSGGYSNQPQHF.

This clone was seen a handful of times. This rearrangement joins TRBV27 to TRBJ1-2; 9 bases map to TRBD1. The CDR3 loop spans 13 amino acids. With 6 bases clipped from V and 8 bases from J, the junction kept 7 bases outside the gene matches. CDR1 and CDR2 (germline): MNHEY, SMNVEV (reference sequence). CDR3 loop: CASSLGTGRGYTF. CDR3 bases: TGTGCCAGCAGCTTAGGGACAGGGAGGGGCTACACCTTC.

The genes are TRBV7-2 and TRBJ2-7; tentative D call: TRBD2 (6 bases). V shed 7 bases and J shed 2 bases, with 15 bases lying between them. Germline CDR1 reads SGHTA; CDR2 reads FQGNSA. The CDR3 is 14 amino acids. CDR3 DNA: TGTGCCAGCACCCACTGGGGGGTGGCCTACGAGCAGTACTTC. Its protein is CASTHWGVAYEQYF.

This chain connects TRBV13 to TRBJ1-3, with 7 bases that match TRBD1. Germline CDR1 and CDR2: PRHDT and FYEKMQ (reference sequence). Trimming at V came to 1 base and at J to 0 bases, leaving 9 bases not matched to a gene. The CDR3 is 18 amino acids. CDR3 sequence (DNA): TGTGCCAGCAGCTTAGCGGGGCAAGGGGGCCGCTCTGGAAACACCATATATTTT. Encoded protein: CASSLAGQGGRSGNTIYF.

V is TRBV7-9 and J is TRBJ1-1; 8 bases line up with TRBD1. CDR3 length: 14 amino acids. Germline lookup yields CDR1 SEHNR and CDR2 FQNEAQ (reference sequence). V dropped 5 bases and J dropped 0; count of bases not matched to a gene: 2. The CDR3 DNA sequence: TGTGCCAGCAGCGCCAGGGGGCTGAACACTGAAGCTTTCTTT. This codes for CASSARGLNTEAFF.

The rearrangement links TRBV14 to TRBJ2-2; D possibly corresponds to TRBD2 (5 bases). The CDR3 is 17 residues long. Germline values: CDR1 SGHDN, CDR2 FVKESK. The germline V and J ends were trimmed by 6 bases and 5 bases, with 22 bases remaining between them. DNA for the CDR3: TGTGCCAGCAGTCTTGAGGGCGGGTGGCGAGAGACCGGGGAGCTGTTTTTT. This encodes CASSLEGGWRETGELFF.

The V call is TRBV28, the J call TRBJ2-7, with a tentative D call TRBD2 (6 bases). The CDR3 is made up of 14 amino acids. Per the germline V gene, CDR1 is MDHEN and CDR2 is SYDVKM. The V end was cut by 3 bases, the J end by 1 base, with 10 bases between. CDR3 sequence (DNA): TGTGCCAGCAGTTTGATGCGGGATTCCTACGAGCAGTACTTC. Its translation is CASSLMRDSYEQYF.

The chain has TRBV29-1 and TRBJ1-1, with a weak D call TRBD1 (5 bases). Germline values: CDR1 SQVTM, CDR2 ANQGSEA. The germline V and J ends were trimmed by 1 base and 4 bases, with 10 bases remaining between them. The CDR3 has 13 amino acids. CDR3 in DNA: TGCAGCGTTGAAGGAGGGGCGGCCACTGAAGCTTTCTTT. Its protein is CSVEGGAATEAFF.

The J gene is TRBJ2-1, the V gene TRBV14; TRBD1 aligns across 7 bases. Germline V gene data show CDR1 as SGHDN and CDR2 as FVKESK. V lost 4 bases and J lost 9; bases outside the gene matches: 15. The CDR3 loop spans 16 amino acids. The DNA for the CDR3 is TGTGCCAGCAGCCCCCTCGGAAAGGGGGCCCGAGGTGAGCAGTTCTTC. It encodes CASSPLGKGARGEQFF. The variable domain in full, completed from reference TRBV14 and TRBJ2-1, reads EAGVTQFPSHSVIEKGQTVTLRCDPISGHDNLYWYRRVMGKEIKFLLHFVKESKQDESGMPNNRFLAERTGGTYSTLKVQPAELEDSGVYFCASSPLGKGARGEQFFGPGTRLTVL.

This rearrangement joins TRBV9 to TRBJ1-2, with 7 bases that match TRBD1. CDR1 is SGDLS and CDR2 is YYNGEE in the germline V gene. V lost 4 bases, J lost 11 bases, and 8 bases stayed unmatched. CDR3 length: 12 residues. The CDR3 loop is CASSRQGREYTF. The CDR3, as DNA: TGTGCCAGCAGCCGACAGGGTCGGGAATACACCTTC. The whole variable domain, remainder taken from reference TRBV9 and TRBJ1-2, is DSGVTQTPKHLITATGQRVTLRCSPRSGDLSVYWYQQSLDQGLQFLIQYYNGEERAKGNILERFSAQQFPDLHSELNLSSLELGDSALYFCASSRQGREYTFGSGTRLTVV.

The rearrangement links TRBV23-1 to TRBJ2-7; 9 nucleotides align to TRBD2. TRBV23-1 falls under the ORF class, with uncertain function. The junction had 22 bases not matched to a gene; V was cut back by 4 bases and J by 0 bases. The length of the CDR3 is 21 residues. CDR3 in DNA: TGCGCCAGCAGTCCCAGGCCAAGGACTAGCGCTGGAGACCTTAGCTCCTACGAGCAGTACTTC. Its protein is CASSPRPRTSAGDLSSYEQYF.

This clone was seen a few times. This chain connects TRBV19 to TRBJ1-6; D remains unclear. Germline V gene lookup returns CDR1 LNHDA and CDR2 SQIVND (reference sequence). Trimming left V 6 bases short and J 7 bases short, with 19 bases between. The CDR3 consists of 16 residues. CDR3 residues: CASSLANNMGNSPLHF. CDR3 bases: TGTGCCAGTAGCCTTGCCAATAACATGGGCAATTCACCCCTCCACTTT.

The genes are TRBV4-3 and TRBJ2-7; a possible D gene is TRBD2 (5 bases). CDR3 length: 15 amino acids. Germline-derived CDR1 and CDR2 are LGHNA and YSLEER. The V end was cut by 1 base, the J end by 6 bases, with 16 bases between. CDR3 nucleotides: TGCGCCAGCAGCCAAGGAGCGGTGGGTCCGGGCGAGCAGTACTTC. This translates into CASSQGAVGPGEQYF.

The CDR3 is CASGPWAHSGNTIYF. The CDR3 coding sequence is TGTGCTAGTGGTCCCTGGGCTCACTCTGGAAACACCATATATTTT. This chain links TRBV12-5 with TRBJ1-3; D gene uncertain. This CDR3 is 15 amino acids long. Trimming pared 5 bases from V and 0 bases from J, leaving 11 bases between. Per the germline V gene, CDR1 is LGHNT and CDR2 is FRNRAP.

A note on this clone: At one of its ends the junction is not consistent with the germline gene, which may arise from a read error. V and J are TRBV19 and TRBJ2-1, with 9 nucleotides matching TRBD2. This CDR3 has 15 residues. CDR1 is LNHDA, CDR2 SQIVND, per germline (reference sequence). The DNA of the CDR3 is TGTGCCAGTGATCCGGGACTAGCCTCCGACAATGAGCAGTTCTTC. Translated, it gives CASDPGLASDNEQFF. Supplemented by reference TRBV19 and TRBJ2-1, the full variable domain reads DGGITQSPKYLFRKEGQNVTLSCEQNLNHDAMYWYRQDPGQGLRLIYYSQIVNDFQKGDIAEGYSVSREKKESFPLTVTSAQKNPTAFYLCASDPGLASDNEQFFGPGTRLTVL.

This chain uses TRBV5-4 with TRBJ2-3; the match to TRBD2 covers 7 bases. The CDR3 is made up of 16 amino acids. V trimming: 5 bases; J trimming: 3 bases; junction bases outside the gene matches: 12. Germline V lookup: CDR1 SGHNT, CDR2 YYREEE (reference sequence). The DNA of the CDR3 is TGTGCCAGCAGTCCTGCCCACGGGGGGTGGACAGATACGCAGTATTTT. Protein sequence: CASSPAHGGWTDTQYF.

The CDR3 region is CASRTSTDTQYF. The CDR3 DNA follows: TGTGCCAGCAGAACTAGCACAGATACGCAGTATTTT. The chain is built from TRBV27 and TRBJ2-3; no firm D call. Germline lookup yields CDR1 MNHEY and CDR2 SMNVEV (reference sequence). The CDR3 is 12 residues long. V dropped 6 bases and J dropped 0 bases, with 4 bases sitting between them.

The chain carries TRBV5-8 and TRBJ2-7, with D perhaps matching TRBD2 (5 bases). The length of the CDR3 is 14 residues. V dropped 3 bases and J dropped 3 bases, with 13 bases sitting between them. Germline V gives CDR1 SGHTS, CDR2 YDEGEE. DNA of the CDR3: TGTGCCAGCAGCTGGGGAGCAGGAGGCTACGAGCAGTACTTC. It is translated as CASSWGAGGYEQYF.